This TCR beta chain originates from a study of cytomegalovirus exposure and HLA in healthy donors (dated by TCRdb to between 2016 and 2019). For context, the study as a whole: An earlier analysis of under 600 of the donors reported 250 to 350 Gb of sequence data and roughly 110 million unique TCR beta sequences from about 200 million T cells. An earlier analysis of some 500 of the donors applied high-throughput TCR beta sequencing to assess whether each TCR beta V gene segment acted as functional or pseudogenic. Rather than drawing on any new phenotypic data, the later analysis identified candidate immune exposures from TCR beta sequences and the way those sequences occurred across donors. A separate validation cohort of 90 to 150 different subjects was used in addition to the roughly 670-subject first cohort. A later genetic analysis took genome-wide SNP genotypes for about 55% of the roughly 670 donors and used that subset as a discovery cohort. Donor age, sex, ethnicity and CMV serostatus were collected together with the repertoire data. A later analysis re-analyzed previously published TCR beta repertoires from roughly 630 donors and added high-resolution HLA genotyping to study TCR occurrence patterns. Typing coverage differed by locus: A, B, C, DRB1 and DQB1 were typed in roughly 620-630 donors, DQA1 in 500 to 550, DPA1 in around 600, and DPB1 in 400 to 490. Roughly 300 gigabases of sequencing data and tens of millions of unique TCR sequences were included in an early release covering around 650 HLA-typed donors. Among the roughly 400 genotyped donors, under 90% belonged to the genetic ancestry cluster associated with self-reported Caucasian donors. Class I and class II HLA loci were covered by the typing at four-digit resolution. The study aimed to test whether cataloging public T cell receptors could reveal signatures of past pathogen exposure. High-throughput TCR immunosequencing, statistical association of individual TCRs with disease status, and machine learning were combined to predict cytomegalovirus infection status. Among roughly 400 genotyped donors of the cohort, an average of about 240,000 unique TCR beta nucleotide sequences were sequenced per donor, roughly 18% of them non-productive. All discovery cohort repertoires had been generated on a single sequencing platform. The T cell repertoires of about 700 subjects were profiled by immunosequencing and related to cytomegalovirus serostatus. About five DR-DQ haplotypes were handled as single units for association and clustering because linkage in the cohort was strong.

Paper-wide results and their limitations: While some public TCRs were present in many individuals, most TCR sequences turned up only very rarely across donors. In this cohort, only TCR beta chains were sequenced, and detectable features were limited by the absence of alpha or paired-chain data. A later analysis reported that several top co-occurrence clusters appeared linked to parvovirus B19, influenza, CMV and Epstein-Barr virus. Because the 87-base-pair reads could not distinguish some IMGT-functional V segments, including TRBV6-2 and TRBV6-3, those segments were excluded. Roughly uniform sequencing depth across donors was assumed in presence/absence analyses, although this assumption may not hold. In vitro tests confirmed that a few of the cytomegalovirus-associated TCR beta chains recognize cytomegalovirus antigens. The authors suggested that the approach could potentially be generalized to other disease states and immunological phenotypes. A further reported finding was that TCR beta sequences accurately predicted the HLA-A and HLA-B alleles for most subjects in the first cohort. A later analysis found that TCR association rates varied across HLA loci, with DRB1 alleles showing the most associated TCRs and HLA-C alleles the fewest. Because counts were too low, about 18 rarely observed V segments, including chromosome 9 orphons, were excluded from the earlier analysis of some 540 of the donors. Correlated functional status among segregating V segments might reflect linkage disequilibrium, but an unknown experimental factor could not be ruled out. Compared with the roughly 700-donor mean, donors in an Asian-associated ancestry cluster had fewer N-insertions in productive TCRs, according to a later genetic analysis. In a later genetic analysis, a missense DCLRE1C variant was associated with V-gene and J-gene trimming of TCR beta chains, and the association was replicated in an independent cohort. A later analysis associated about 18,000 TCR beta sequences with specific HLA alleles at a false discovery rate of 0.05. Assigning TCR associations to individual alleles was difficult when HLA alleles, especially DR and DQ, strongly co-occurred. According to a later analysis, most CMV-associated TCR beta chains appeared to be HLA-restricted, and the HLA associations seemed to be driven largely by CMV exposure. In a later analysis, HLA-associated TCR beta chains showed more clonal expansion and lower generation probabilities than non-associated chains that were equally common. For the cohort, immune exposure information was limited to CMV serostatus. The classifier was reported to diagnose cytomegalovirus status with high specificity and sensitivity in both the original and validation cohorts. Broadly in line with IMGT annotations, most TCR beta V segments showed up in productive rearrangements about 87% or about 30% of the time in an earlier analysis of 450 to 600 of the donors. Because some donors lacked HLA typing at each locus, the association tests relied only on the typed subset. In the study, approximately 160 TCR beta chains were listed as associated with cytomegalovirus. A cluster of highly shared sequence variants was judged likely to represent a technical artifact of the sequencing pipeline.

The cohort consisted of 600 or so healthy bone marrow donors. Cohort members were all nominally healthy when sampled, although unrecorded immune exposures were likely present. The donor tested CMV seropositive and was one of the 289 seropositive cohort members. Each donor provided a peripheral blood sample, and peripheral blood mononuclear cells were used for TCR beta sequencing. The Qiagen DNeasy Blood Extraction Kit was used to extract genomic DNA from the blood cell samples. The library was made by the immunoSEQ multiplex PCR assay. For the multiplex PCR, a mixture combining 60 forward primers for TCR Vbeta segments and 13 reverse primers for TCR Jbeta segments was used. Amplification of the CDR3 region of rearranged TCR beta genes was performed with a multiplex PCR assay on genomic DNA. The amplified TCR beta libraries were sequenced on the Illumina HiSeq System as 87-base-pair reads. As for the original processing: Across the 670 or so repertoires, a later analysis counted 78 million or so unique TCR beta chains, about 10 million of which were shared by at least two donors. A nearest-neighbor algorithm error-corrected the raw reads and collapsed the reads into unique sequences, merging closely related sequences to remove PCR and sequencing errors. To assign V, D and J gene segments, CDR3 sequences were aligned to IMGT reference sequences. Each retained sequence needed at least a six-nucleotide match to both a V gene segment and a J gene segment. A rearrangement was called productive if the CDR3 had no stop codons and remained in frame with V and J, and every other rearrangement was called non-productive. Following IMGT convention, CDR3 was defined as the stretch from the second conserved V-encoded cysteine to the conserved J-encoded phenylalanine. The earlier analysis of some 550 of the donors excluded any sequence lacking an unambiguous match to a single V gene segment. An earlier analysis of about 590 of the donors classified V segments as functional when productive rearrangements were above 56.7% and as segregating when the standard deviation between donors was above 5%. A statistical classification framework was built for diagnosing cytomegalovirus status from the catalog of TCR beta chain sequences. In a later analysis, TCR nucleotide sequences were compared against IMGT/GENE-DB human TR gene sequences so that V and J genes could be assigned. A later analysis assigned CDR3 sequences and most-parsimonious VDJ recombination scenarios with the TCRdist pipeline. A later analysis defined each TCR beta chain by its CDR3 amino acid sequence plus V-gene family, and excluded reads lacking a unique V-gene family. As a way to deal with suspected cross-contamination and a sequencing artifact, a later analysis dropped nearly 600 nucleotide sequences that were highly shared and had low generation probability. In a later analysis, a clonal expansion index for each public chain was calculated from normalized within-repertoire ranks of inferred template counts. Generation probabilities in a later analysis came from a VDJ recombination model fitted to out-of-frame rearrangements, and those results were checked against IGoR. In a later analysis, TCR-TCR, TCR-HLA and TCR-CMV co-occurrence was scored with hypergeometric tests, and a repertoire-size bias correction was applied to TCR pairs. False discovery rates were estimated in a later analysis by permuting HLA or CMV assignments 20 times. In a later analysis, co-occurring TCRs were grouped with DBSCAN, and TCRdist sequence similarity was added when clustering was performed within HLA-allele-positive subsets. Co-occurrence clustering excluded repertoires with fewer than 30,000 or more than 120,000 public chains, plus five with anomalous nucleotide sharing. Sourced from immuneACCESS, this table was stored by TCRdb with only in-frame sequences that have V and J called. A share of the clones is absent; for the studies checked, an unresolved V gene accounts for under half, and the remainder has no known explanation. The DNA was the basis for D and trimming; V, J and clone size are from that table. A total of roughly 100,000 clones appear in this sample, approximately 82% of them only once. The ten biggest clones cover around 8.8% of the sample.

As for this clone: Its antigen specificity is not known. No qualities accompany the bases; no much larger clone lies one base away.

The CDR3, from cysteine to phenylalanine, totals 12 residues. CDR3 DNA only is kept here, 36 bases in frame from base 1. CDR1 and CDR2, looked up from the germline V gene (reference sequence), are SEHNR and FQNEAQ. V loses 3 bases, J loses 1 base, and the germline ends lie 3 bases apart. This TCR was recovered from a man between 40 and 49 years old in good health and CMV-seropositive. This chain joins TRBV7-9 to TRBJ1-1; confidence is insufficient to name the D gene. The specimen was PBMCs. The DNA reads as follows: TGTGCCAGCAGCTTCCAGAACACTGAAGCTTTCTTT. Translated, it gives CASSFQNTEAFF.